This T cell receptor (beta chain) was retrieved from a study of cytomegalovirus exposure and HLA in healthy donors. At the level of the study: When 350 to 400 donors were genotyped, roughly 82% of them were found to fall in the Caucasian-associated ancestry cluster.

As concerns this clone: Its target is unknown.

Germline lookup yields CDR1 MGHRA and CDR2 YSYEKL. V trimming: 2 bases; J trimming: 7 bases; junction bases outside the gene matches: 5. The CDR3 length is 14 residues. PCR amplification relied on 60 Vbeta primers (plus 13 Jbeta primers). Profiled with immunoSEQ multiplex PCR; TCRdb holds only in-frame clones, not every one. The sample holds roughly 95,000 clones; 65% to 90% are singletons and the top ten take nearly 3.5%. Findings and limits, study-wide: Productive rates of about 87% or about 30% were seen for most TCR beta V segments in an earlier analysis. As immune exposure information, only CMV serostatus was available. It was about 150 TCR beta chains that were listed as cytomegalovirus-associated.

The sequence came from a man aged 30 to 45 in good health and CMV-seropositive. The sequencing sample was made of PBMCs. This chain uses TRBV4-1 with TRBJ2-1; TRBD1 matches at 7 bases. The CDR3 protein is CASSQKTGNNEQFF. The CDR3, as DNA: TGCGCCAGCAGCCAAAAGACAGGGAATAATGAGCAGTTCTTC.